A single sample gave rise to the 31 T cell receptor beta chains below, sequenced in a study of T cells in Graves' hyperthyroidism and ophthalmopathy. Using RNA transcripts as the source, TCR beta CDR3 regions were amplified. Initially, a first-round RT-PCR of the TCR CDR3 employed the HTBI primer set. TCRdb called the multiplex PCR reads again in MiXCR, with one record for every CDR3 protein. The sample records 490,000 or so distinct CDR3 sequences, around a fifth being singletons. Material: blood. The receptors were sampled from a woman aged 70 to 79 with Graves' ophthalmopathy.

Here the CDR3 reads CASTRLADSSTDTQYF. The CDR3 DNA sequence: TGTGCCAGCACGAGGTTAGCGGACTCTAGCACAGATACGCAGTATTTT. The J gene is TRBJ2-3, the V gene TRBV5-4; D is possibly TRBD2 (6 bases). The CDR3 length is 16 residues. Trimming pared 6 bases from V and 0 bases from J, leaving 17 bases between. Germline V gene lookup returns CDR1 SGHNT and CDR2 YYREEE (reference sequence).

The chain's CDR3 is CASSLGDPGTGSNYGYTF. CDR3 nucleotide sequence: TGCGCCAGCAGCTTGGGAGATCCGGGGACAGGCAGTAACTATGGCTACACCTTC. The chain carries TRBV5-1 and TRBJ1-2, with 8 bases aligning to TRBD1. The CDR3 sequence is 18 residues long. V was clipped by 0 bases and J by 1 base; unmatched bases: 11. Per the germline V gene, CDR1 is SGHRS and CDR2 is YFSETQ.

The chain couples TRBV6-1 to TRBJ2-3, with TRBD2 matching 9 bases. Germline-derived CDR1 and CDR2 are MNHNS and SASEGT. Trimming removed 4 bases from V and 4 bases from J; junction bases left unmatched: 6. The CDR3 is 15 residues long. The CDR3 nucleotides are TGTGCCAGCAGTGTTGGCGGGAGGGCCCCAGATACGCAGTATTTT. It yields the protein CASSVGGRAPDTQYF.

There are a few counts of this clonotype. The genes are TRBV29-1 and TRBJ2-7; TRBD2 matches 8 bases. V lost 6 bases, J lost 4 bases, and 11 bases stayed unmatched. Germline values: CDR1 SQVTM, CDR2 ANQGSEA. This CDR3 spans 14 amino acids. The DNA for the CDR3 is TGCAGCGTCCTTCCGGGAGGGTCGGGGTACGAGCAGTACTTC. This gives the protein CSVLPGGSGYEQYF.

The chain's CDR3 is CASRQGSPEAFF. CDR3 coding DNA: TGTGCCAGCAGACAGGGGAGCCCTGAAGCTTTCTTT. The V and J genes are TRBV6-1 and TRBJ1-1; 7 bases agree with TRBD1. CDR3 length: 12 residues. Germline V gene lookup returns CDR1 MNHNS and CDR2 SASEGT. Trimming at V came to 6 bases and at J to 6 bases, leaving 4 bases not matched to a gene.

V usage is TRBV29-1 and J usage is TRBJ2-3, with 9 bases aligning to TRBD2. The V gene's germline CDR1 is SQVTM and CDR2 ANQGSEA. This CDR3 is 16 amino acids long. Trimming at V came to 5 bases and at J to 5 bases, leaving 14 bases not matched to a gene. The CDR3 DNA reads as TGCAGCGTTCATCCCCGGCTAGCGGGACGGGGAGATACGCAGTATTTT. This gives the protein CSVHPRLAGRGDTQYF.

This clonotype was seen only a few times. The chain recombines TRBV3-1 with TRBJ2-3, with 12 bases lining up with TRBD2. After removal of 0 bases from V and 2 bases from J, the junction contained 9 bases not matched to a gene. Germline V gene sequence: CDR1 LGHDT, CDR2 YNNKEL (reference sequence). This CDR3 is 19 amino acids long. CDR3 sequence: CASSQDRLAGGRLTDTQYF. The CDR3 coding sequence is TGTGCCAGCAGCCAAGATCGTCTAGCGGGAGGGAGACTCACAGATACGCAGTATTTT.

The DNA of the CDR3 is TGTGCCAGCAGCCCTGGGACTAGCGGGAGCGACAATGAGCAGTTCTTC. It translates to CASSPGTSGSDNEQFF. The chain recombines TRBV9 with TRBJ2-1; 14 nucleotides line up with TRBD2. CDR1 SGDLS and CDR2 YYNGEE come from the germline V gene. CDR3 length equals 16 residues. Germline trimming cut 4 bases from V and 5 bases from J; bases unmatched to any gene: 5.

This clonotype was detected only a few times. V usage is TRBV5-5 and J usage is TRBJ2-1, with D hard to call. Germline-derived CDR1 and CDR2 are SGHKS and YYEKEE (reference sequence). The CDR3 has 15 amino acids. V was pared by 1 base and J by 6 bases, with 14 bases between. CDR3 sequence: CASSLLAQALNEQFF. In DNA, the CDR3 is TGTGCCAGCAGCTTGTTGGCCCAGGCCCTCAATGAGCAGTTCTTC. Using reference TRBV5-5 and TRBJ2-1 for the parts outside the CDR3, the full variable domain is DAGVTQSPTHLIKTRGQQVTLRCSPISGHKSVSWYQQVLGQGPQFIFQYYEKEERGRGNFPDRFSARQFPNYSSELNVNALLLGDSALYLCASSLLAQALNEQFFGPGTRLTVL.

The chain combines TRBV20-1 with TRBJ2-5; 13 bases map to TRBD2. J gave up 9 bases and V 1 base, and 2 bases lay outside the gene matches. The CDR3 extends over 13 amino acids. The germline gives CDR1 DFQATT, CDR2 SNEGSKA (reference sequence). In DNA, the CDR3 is TGCAGTGCTAGAGTGACTAGCGGGAGGCCCCAGTACTTC. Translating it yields CSARVTSGRPQYF.

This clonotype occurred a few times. CDR3 DNA: TGTGCCAGCAGCCCTAGGGGGAGGGGGGGCCACGAGCAGTACTTC. Translated: CASSPRGRGGHEQYF. The J gene is TRBJ2-7, the V gene TRBV7-2; tentatively, D is TRBD2 (7 bases). Trimming pared 5 bases from V and 5 bases from J, leaving 19 bases between. The CDR3 is 15 residues long. From germline, CDR1 is SGHTA and CDR2 FQGNSA.

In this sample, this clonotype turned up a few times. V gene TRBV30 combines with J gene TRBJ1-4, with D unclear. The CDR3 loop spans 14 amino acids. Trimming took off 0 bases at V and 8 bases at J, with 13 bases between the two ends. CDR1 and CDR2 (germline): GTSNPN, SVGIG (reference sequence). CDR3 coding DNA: TGTGCCTGGAGTGTACGTCGGAGGGCAGAAAAACTGTTTTTT. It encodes CAWSVRRRAEKLFF.

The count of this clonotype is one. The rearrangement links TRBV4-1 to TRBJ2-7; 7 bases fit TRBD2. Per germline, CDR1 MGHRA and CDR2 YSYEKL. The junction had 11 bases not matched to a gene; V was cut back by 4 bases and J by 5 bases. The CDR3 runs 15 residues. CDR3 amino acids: CASSLWGGMGHEQYF. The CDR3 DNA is TGCGCCAGCAGCCTCTGGGGGGGGATGGGCCACGAGCAGTACTTC.

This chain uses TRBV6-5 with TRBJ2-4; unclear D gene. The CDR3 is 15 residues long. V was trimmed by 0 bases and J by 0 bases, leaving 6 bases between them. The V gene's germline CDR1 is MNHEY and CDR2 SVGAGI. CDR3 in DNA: TGTGCCAGCAGTTACTCGGCCCTAGCCAAAAACATTCAGTACTTC. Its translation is CASSYSALAKNIQYF.

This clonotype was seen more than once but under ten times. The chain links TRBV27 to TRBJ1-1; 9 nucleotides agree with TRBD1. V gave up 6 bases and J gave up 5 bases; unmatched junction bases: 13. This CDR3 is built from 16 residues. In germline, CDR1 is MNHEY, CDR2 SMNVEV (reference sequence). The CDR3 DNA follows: TGTGCCAGCAGCCAGGGCCCAGACAGGGGGTTTACTGAAGCTTTCTTT. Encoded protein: CASSQGPDRGFTEAFF.

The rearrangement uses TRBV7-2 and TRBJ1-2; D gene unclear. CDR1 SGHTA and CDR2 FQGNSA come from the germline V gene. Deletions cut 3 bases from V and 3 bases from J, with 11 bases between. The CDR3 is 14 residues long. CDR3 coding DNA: TGTGCCAGCAGCTTGGACCCTAGGGACTATGGCTACACCTTC. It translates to CASSLDPRDYGYTF.

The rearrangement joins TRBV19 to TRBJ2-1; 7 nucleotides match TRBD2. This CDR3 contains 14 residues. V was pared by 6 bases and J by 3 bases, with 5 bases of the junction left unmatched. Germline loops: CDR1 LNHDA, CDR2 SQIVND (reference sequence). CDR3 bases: TGTGCCAGTAGCGGAGCTAGCGGCTACAATGAGCAGTTCTTC. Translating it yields CASSGASGYNEQFF.

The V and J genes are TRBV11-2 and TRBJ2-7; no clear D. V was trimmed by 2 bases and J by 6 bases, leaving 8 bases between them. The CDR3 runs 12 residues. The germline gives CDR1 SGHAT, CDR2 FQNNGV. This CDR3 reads CASSLTSAEQYF. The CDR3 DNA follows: TGTGCCAGCAGCTTAACTTCCGCCGAGCAGTACTTC.

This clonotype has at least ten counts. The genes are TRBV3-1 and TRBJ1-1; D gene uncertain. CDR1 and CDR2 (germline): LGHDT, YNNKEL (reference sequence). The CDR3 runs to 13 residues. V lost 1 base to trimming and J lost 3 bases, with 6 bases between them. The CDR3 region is CASSQGEDTEAFF. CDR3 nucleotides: TGTGCCAGCAGCCAAGGGGAGGACACTGAAGCTTTCTTT. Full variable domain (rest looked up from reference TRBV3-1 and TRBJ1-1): DTAVSQTPKYLVTQMGNDKSIKCEQNLGHDTMYWYKQDSKKFLKIMFSYNNKELIINETVPNRFSPKSPDKAHLNLHINSLELGDSAVYFCASSQGEDTEAFFGQGTRLTVV.

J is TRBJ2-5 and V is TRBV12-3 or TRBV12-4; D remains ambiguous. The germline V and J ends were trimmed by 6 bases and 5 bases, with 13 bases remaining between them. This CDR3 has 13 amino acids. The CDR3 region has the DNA TGTGCCAGCAGCCAGGCGGCTAGGGAGACCCAGTACTTC. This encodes CASSQAARETQYF.

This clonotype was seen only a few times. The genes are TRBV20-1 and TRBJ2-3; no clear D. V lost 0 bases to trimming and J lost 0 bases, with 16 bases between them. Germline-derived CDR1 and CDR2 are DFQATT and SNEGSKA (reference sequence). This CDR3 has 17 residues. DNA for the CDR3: TGCAGTGCTAGAGATCTAGTCAGGCTCAGTAGCACAGATACGCAGTATTTT. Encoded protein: CSARDLVRLSSTDTQYF.

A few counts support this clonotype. The CDR3 DNA reads as TGTGCCAGCAGCCAAGCAGGGGGCAATCAGCCCCAGCATTTT. Translation gives CASSQAGGNQPQHF. The V gene is TRBV3-1, the J gene TRBJ1-5, with D maybe TRBD1 (6 bases). Germline CDR1 and CDR2: LGHDT and YNNKEL (reference sequence). The CDR3 covers 14 residues. With 1 base removed from V and 2 bases from J, the gap between germline ends came to 6 bases.

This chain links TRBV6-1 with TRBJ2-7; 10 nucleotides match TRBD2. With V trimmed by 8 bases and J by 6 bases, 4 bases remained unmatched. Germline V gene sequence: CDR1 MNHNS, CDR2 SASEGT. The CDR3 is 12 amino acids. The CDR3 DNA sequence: TGTGCCAGCCCTAGACTAGCGGGCGAGCAGTACTTC. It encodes CASPRLAGEQYF.

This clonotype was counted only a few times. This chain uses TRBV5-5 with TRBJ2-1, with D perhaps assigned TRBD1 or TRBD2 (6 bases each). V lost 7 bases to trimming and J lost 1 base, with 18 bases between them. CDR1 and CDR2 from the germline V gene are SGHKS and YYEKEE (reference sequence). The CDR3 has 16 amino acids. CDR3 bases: TGTGCCAGCGCCCAGGACAGCGGGCAGTCCTACAATGAGCAGTTCTTC. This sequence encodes CASAQDSGQSYNEQFF. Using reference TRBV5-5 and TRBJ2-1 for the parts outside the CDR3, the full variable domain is DAGVTQSPTHLIKTRGQQVTLRCSPISGHKSVSWYQQVLGQGPQFIFQYYEKEERGRGNFPDRFSARQFPNYSSELNVNALLLGDSALYLCASAQDSGQSYNEQFFGPGTRLTVL.

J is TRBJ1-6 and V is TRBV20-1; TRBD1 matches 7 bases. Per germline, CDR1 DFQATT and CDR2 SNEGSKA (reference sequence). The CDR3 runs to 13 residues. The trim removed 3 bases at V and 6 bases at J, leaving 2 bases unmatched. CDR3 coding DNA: TGCAGTGCTAGCGGGACAGCTAATTCACCCCTCCACTTT. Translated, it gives CSASGTANSPLHF.

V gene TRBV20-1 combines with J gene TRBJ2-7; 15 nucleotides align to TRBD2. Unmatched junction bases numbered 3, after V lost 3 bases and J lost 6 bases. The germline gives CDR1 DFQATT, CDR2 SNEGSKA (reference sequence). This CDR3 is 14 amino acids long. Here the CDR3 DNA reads TGCAGTGCTAGCGGGACTAGCGGGAGGAGCGAGCAGTACTTC. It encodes CSASGTSGRSEQYF.

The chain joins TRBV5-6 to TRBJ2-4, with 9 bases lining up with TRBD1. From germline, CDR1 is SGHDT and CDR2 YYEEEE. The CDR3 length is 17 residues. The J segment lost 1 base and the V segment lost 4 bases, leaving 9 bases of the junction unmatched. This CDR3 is CASSAGQGFSAKNIQYF. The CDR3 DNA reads TGTGCCAGCAGCGCGGGACAGGGCTTTTCGGCCAAAAACATTCAGTACTTC.

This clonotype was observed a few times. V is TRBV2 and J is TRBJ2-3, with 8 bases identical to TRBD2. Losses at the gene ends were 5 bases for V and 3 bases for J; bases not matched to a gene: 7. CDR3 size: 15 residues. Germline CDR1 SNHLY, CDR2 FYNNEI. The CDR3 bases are TGTGCCAGCAGTTCGCCGGGGGGGCCGACAGATACGCAGTATTTT. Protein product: CASSSPGGPTDTQYF.

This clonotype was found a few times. The CDR3 sequence is CASSQAEPGSYDTQYF. The CDR3 DNA reads as TGTGCCAGCAGCCAAGCGGAACCTGGGAGTTACGATACGCAGTATTTT. This chain joins TRBV3-1 and TRBJ2-3; D perhaps matches TRBD2 (5 bases). Trimming took 1 base from V and 6 from J, leaving 17 bases between them. The CDR3 has 16 residues. CDR1 and CDR2 (germline): LGHDT, YNNKEL (reference sequence).

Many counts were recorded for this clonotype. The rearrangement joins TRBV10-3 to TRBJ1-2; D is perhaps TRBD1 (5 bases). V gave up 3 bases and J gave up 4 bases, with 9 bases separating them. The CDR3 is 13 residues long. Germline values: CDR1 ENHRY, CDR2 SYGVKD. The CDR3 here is CAISDGGGYGYTF. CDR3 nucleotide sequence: TGTGCCATCAGTGACGGGGGGGGCTATGGCTACACCTTC.

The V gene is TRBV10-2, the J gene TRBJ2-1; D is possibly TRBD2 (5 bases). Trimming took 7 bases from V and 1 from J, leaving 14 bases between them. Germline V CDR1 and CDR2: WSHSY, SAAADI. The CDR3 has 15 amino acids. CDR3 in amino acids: CASTATSTSYNEQFF. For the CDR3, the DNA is TGCGCCAGCACTGCTACTAGTACGTCCTACAATGAGCAGTTCTTC.